The rows below give T cell receptor beta chains drawn from one sample of a study of shared clonotypes between healthy human individuals. Here immunoSEQ multiplex PCR was the method, and the copy in TCRdb shows in-frame clones only, minus some. The data show some 650,000 clones, with roughly 97% seen just once and around 0.06% held by the top ten. The sample taken for sequencing was naive CD4+ T cells sorted from blood. These receptors all stem from a woman younger than 45 in good health. Each CDR3 is given with its conserved first and last residue. A D gene is named only where the DNA matches it firmly. Size is stated for part of the rows, as once, few or many counts, or as a class when the clone is expanded.

size: .
J: TRBJ2-1
D: TRBD1
V: TRBV7-3
DNA: TGTGCCAGCAGCTTCGGGGCAGGGGGCTACAATGAGCAGTTCTTC
CDR3: CASSFGAGGYNEQFF

size: .
J: TRBJ2-5
D: .
V: TRBV5-1
DNA: TGCGCCAGCAGCACTGGGACGGCCCAAGAGACCCAGTACTTC
CDR3: CASSTGTAQETQYF

size: once
J: TRBJ1-1
D: .
V: TRBV18
DNA: TGTGCCAGCTCACCGGGGCAGATGAACACTGAAGCTTTCTTT
CDR3: CASSPGQMNTEAFF

size: .
J: TRBJ2-5
D: .
V: TRBV10-3
DNA: TGTGCCATCAACGACCCAGGGAACCAAGAGACCCAGTACTTC
CDR3: CAINDPGNQETQYF

size: .
J: TRBJ2-7
D: .
V: TRBV28
DNA: TGTGCCAGCAGTCCGGACCCAACCGAGCAGTACTTC
CDR3: CASSPDPTEQYF

size: .
J: TRBJ1-2
D: .
V: TRBV29-1
DNA: TGCAGCGTTGAAGAAAAGAGGACGTTCGACTATGGCTACACCTTC
CDR3: CSVEEKRTFDYGYTF

size: .
J: TRBJ2-7
D: TRBD2
V: TRBV27
DNA: TGTGCCAGCAGTTTATTGGGTTTAGCGGGAGGTCTGCCGGGCGAGCAGTACTTC
CDR3: CASSLLGLAGGLPGEQYF

size: once
J: TRBJ2-3
D: TRBD1
V: TRBV14
DNA: TGTGCCAGCAGCCAATCCACCGGGACAGCCGACGTAGGGGATACGCAGTATTTT
CDR3: CASSQSTGTADVGDTQYF

size: .
J: TRBJ1-5
D: TRBD1
V: TRBV7-2
DNA: TGTGCCAGCAGCTTAGGGACAGGTATGAATCAGCCCCAGCATTTT
CDR3: CASSLGTGMNQPQHF

size: .
J: TRBJ2-1
D: .
V: TRBV11-3
DNA: TGTGCCAGCAGCTTAGATGGGACGGGCGGGATTGACTACAATGAGCAGTTCTTC
CDR3: CASSLDGTGGIDYNEQFF

size: .
J: TRBJ2-5
D: .
V: TRBV30
DNA: TGTGCCTGGGACGGGACGGAGGGGCAGACCCAGTACTTC
CDR3: CAWDGTEGQTQYF

size: once
J: TRBJ2-3
D: TRBD2
V: TRBV9
DNA: TGTGCCAGCAGCGCACGAGCGGGAAATTCTGATACGCAGTATTTT
CDR3: CASSARAGNSDTQYF

size: .
J: TRBJ2-3
D: TRBD2
V: TRBV5-4
DNA: TGTGCCAGCAGCTCAGGACTAGCGGGAGGAGAAGATACGCAGTATTTT
CDR3: CASSSGLAGGEDTQYF

size: .
J: TRBJ2-5
D: TRBD1
V: TRBV28
DNA: TGTGCCAGCAGTAAGACAGGGGTCCAAGAGACCCAGTACTTC
CDR3: CASSKTGVQETQYF

size: .
J: TRBJ2-7
D: .
V: TRBV19
DNA: TGTGCCAGTAGGCAGTCCGACTCCTACGAGCAGTACTTC
CDR3: CASRQSDSYEQYF

size: .
J: TRBJ1-5
D: .
V: TRBV28
DNA: TGTGCCAGCAATATCCCCCAGGGGCTGAATCAGCCCCAGCATTTT
CDR3: CASNIPQGLNQPQHF

size: .
J: TRBJ2-7
D: .
V: TRBV5-4
DNA: TGTGCCAGCAGCTTATCTGGCTACGAGCAGTACTTC
CDR3: CASSLSGYEQYF

size: .
J: TRBJ1-2
D: .
V: TRBV25-1
DNA: TGTGCCAGCAGTGAAAATTTTGGTGCTTCTAACTATGGCTACACCTTC
CDR3: CASSENFGASNYGYTF

size: .
J: TRBJ1-4
D: TRBD1
V: TRBV19
DNA: TGTGCCAGTAGTCCGACAGGGATTAATGAAAAACTGTTTTTT
CDR3: CASSPTGINEKLFF

size: .
J: TRBJ1-3
D: .
V: TRBV28
DNA: TGTGCCAGCAGTTTAGGAGGGGCCTGGGGAAACACCATATATTTT
CDR3: CASSLGGAWGNTIYF

size: few
J: TRBJ2-7
D: .
V: TRBV7-9
DNA: TGTGCCAGCAGCTTAGACTACGAGCAGTACTTC
CDR3: CASSLDYEQYF

size: .
J: TRBJ2-3
D: .
V: TRBV6-1
DNA: TGTGCCAGCAGTGGCAGGGAGCCAGATACGCAGTATTTT
CDR3: CASSGREPDTQYF

size: .
J: TRBJ2-1
D: TRBD2
V: TRBV4-1
DNA: TGCGCCAGCAGCTCGGGACTAGCGGGAGGGTGGACCTACAATGAGCAGTTCTTC
CDR3: CASSSGLAGGWTYNEQFF

size: .
J: TRBJ2-7
D: .
V: TRBV5-1
DNA: TGCGCCAGCAGCCCCCCAGGGAGATACCACGAGCAGTACTTC
CDR3: CASSPPGRYHEQYF

size: once
J: TRBJ2-7
D: .
V: TRBV10-1
DNA: TGCGCCAGCAGTGCGGGACCGGTTTCCGAGCAGTACTTC
CDR3: CASSAGPVSEQYF

size: .
J: TRBJ2-4
D: TRBD2
V: TRBV28
DNA: TGTGCCAGCAGTTCCCAAGCGGGGGTTTCCATTCAGTACTTC
CDR3: CASSSQAGVSIQYF

size: .
J: TRBJ2-7
D: .
V: TRBV21-1
DNA: TGTGCCAGCATGGAGTTGGTAGGACTAGCGGTGTACGAGCAGTACTTC
CDR3: CASMELVGLAVYEQYF

size: .
J: TRBJ2-5
D: .
V: TRBV15
DNA: TGTGCCACCAGCAGAGAAGGTCGATCCAGTGCGTCCCAGTACTTC
CDR3: CATSREGRSSASQYF

size: .
J: TRBJ1-2
D: .
V: TRBV7-8
DNA: TGTGCCAGCAGCGCAACGGTCCCCTATGGCTACACCTTC
CDR3: CASSATVPYGYTF

size: .
J: TRBJ2-7
D: TRBD2
V: TRBV10-3
DNA: TGTGCCACCACCCCCCTAGCGGAAACCTACGAGCAGTACTTC
CDR3: CATTPLAETYEQYF

size: .
J: TRBJ2-7
D: TRBD1
V: TRBV4-1
DNA: TGCGCCAGCAGCCTAGGACAGGGGGCCGTTTACGAGCAGTACTTC
CDR3: CASSLGQGAVYEQYF

size: .
J: TRBJ2-7
D: .
V: TRBV27
DNA: TGTGCCAGCAGTTTAGCGGGCCTCTCCTACGAGCAGTACTTC
CDR3: CASSLAGLSYEQYF

size: .
J: TRBJ2-7
D: TRBD1
V: TRBV28
DNA: TGTGCCAGCAGTTTGGACAGGGTATTACCCTACGAGCAGTACTTC
CDR3: CASSLDRVLPYEQYF

size: .
J: TRBJ1-2
D: TRBD1
V: TRBV30
DNA: TGTGCCTGGGGAAACGGGACAGAGAACTATGGCTACACCTTC
CDR3: CAWGNGTENYGYTF

size: .
J: TRBJ2-2
D: TRBD1
V: TRBV6-1
DNA: TGTGCCACCACACAGGGGACCGGGGAGCTGTTTTTT
CDR3: CATTQGTGELFF

size: .
J: TRBJ1-2
D: .
V: TRBV29-1
DNA: TGCAGCGTTGAACGAAATCCAGGGGCTGGCTACACCTTC
CDR3: CSVERNPGAGYTF

size: .
J: TRBJ1-5
D: .
V: TRBV28
DNA: TGTGCCAGCAGTTTAGACGGGCCCCAGCATTTT
CDR3: CASSLDGPQHF

size: once
J: TRBJ1-1
D: TRBD1
V: TRBV13
DNA: TGTGCCAGCAGCTCTCGGGACAGGGGAGTTGAGGCCTTT
CDR3: CASSSRDRGVEAF

size: .
J: TRBJ2-4
D: .
V: TRBV27
DNA: TGTGCCAGCAGTCCGGCGCCAGGGAGTGGAAACATTCAGTACTTC
CDR3: CASSPAPGSGNIQYF

size: once
J: TRBJ1-2
D: .
V: TRBV28
DNA: TGTGCCAGCAGTTTCCTCCGGGACCGTAACTATGGCTACACCTTC
CDR3: CASSFLRDRNYGYTF

size: .
J: TRBJ1-2
D: .
V: TRBV28
DNA: TGTGCCAGCAGTTTTTACTATGGCTACACCTTC
CDR3: CASSFYYGYTF

size: .
J: TRBJ1-2
D: .
V: TRBV6-1
DNA: TGTGCCAGCAGTGAAGCGCTCACTAAGGGGTATGGCTACACCTTC
CDR3: CASSEALTKGYGYTF

size: .
J: TRBJ2-3
D: .
V: TRBV27
DNA: TGTGCCAGCAGGAAACACACAGGGTTTAGCACAGATACGCAGTATTTT
CDR3: CASRKHTGFSTDTQYF

size: .
J: TRBJ2-5
D: .
V: TRBV7-7
DNA: TGTGCCAGCAGCTCGGGGCCGCAAGAGACCCAGTACTTC
CDR3: CASSSGPQETQYF

size: .
J: TRBJ1-5
D: .
V: TRBV28
DNA: TGTGCTGCAGGCTACCAGAAGGAGCCCCAGCATTTT
CDR3: CAAGYQKEPQHF

size: .
J: TRBJ2-7
D: .
V: TRBV5-1
DNA: TGCGCCAGCAGCTTGAAGGTGACGACTCCCGAGCAGTACTTC
CDR3: CASSLKVTTPEQYF

size: .
J: TRBJ1-1
D: .
V: TRBV18
DNA: TGTGCCAGCTCCCACCAACATCGACGTAACATGAACACTGAAGCTTTCTTT
CDR3: CASSHQHRRNMNTEAFF

size: .
J: TRBJ1-6
D: .
V: TRBV19
DNA: TGTGCCAGTAGTCAAACAGCAAATTCACCCCTCCACTTT
CDR3: CASSQTANSPLHF

size: .
J: TRBJ2-7
D: .
V: TRBV6-1
DNA: TGTGCCAGCAGTGAAGGAGGGGTTAGCAACGAGCAGTACTTC
CDR3: CASSEGGVSNEQYF

size: .
J: TRBJ1-2
D: TRBD1
V: TRBV23-1
DNA: TGCGCCAGCAGTCTAAGGGACAGGGGGCTTTTGTACTATGGCTACACCTTC
CDR3: CASSLRDRGLLYYGYTF

size: once
J: TRBJ2-1
D: TRBD2
V: TRBV7-2
DNA: TGTGCCAGCAGCCCGGCTAGCGGAGGCGGGAATGAGCAGTTCTTC
CDR3: CASSPASGGGNEQFF

size: .
J: TRBJ1-6
D: .
V: TRBV28
DNA: TGTGCCAGCAGTCCCTGGGGAGGGATAGGGTCACCCCTCCACTTT
CDR3: CASSPWGGIGSPLHF

size: .
J: TRBJ2-7
D: .
V: TRBV9
DNA: TGTGCCAGCAGCGTCAGAGGTGAGTCCCACGAGCAGTACTTC
CDR3: CASSVRGESHEQYF